This T cell receptor (beta chain) appears in the sequencing data of a study of human T cells and chemical hapten exposure. As for time point: patch test 2, 6 weeks after DPC sensitization. The treatment was: therapeutic diphenylcyclopropenone sensitization with weekly scalp DPC. V was cut by 5 bases and J by 2 bases, with 8 bases left in between. The CDR3 length is 13 residues. The germline V gene encodes CDR1 SGHTA and CDR2 FQGNSA. The library put unique molecular identifiers onto individual cDNA molecules. TCRdb used MiXCR to reprocess the RACE reads, holding one entry per CDR3 protein. The sample consists of tens of thousands of distinct CDR3 sequences, 11% of them appearing once.

The J gene is TRBJ2-3, the V gene TRBV7-2, with unresolved D. The sample was whole blood, taken in connection with sensitization to the hapten diphenylcyclopropenone (DPC). The receptor comes from a man between 18 and 35 years old with alopecia areata. Some clones in this sample may be carry-over from other donors' samples. In DNA form, the CDR3 reads TGTGCCAGCAGCCCGGACCTCACAGATACGCAGTATTTT. It specifies CASSPDLTDTQYF.